The clone carrying this T cell receptor (beta chain) was observed at least ten times. The antigen remains unidentified. Trimming took off 2 bases at V and 5 bases at J, with 13 bases between the two ends. This CDR3 is 14 amino acids long. In germline, CDR1 is SGHRS, CDR2 YFSETQ. This sample was included in a study of neurological immune-mediated disorders. One entry per CDR3 protein results from TCRdb running MiXCR on the 5' RACE reads. The sample yields about 62,000 distinct CDR3 sequences, 3.7% seen once. Findings of the study overall: In HTLV-1-associated myelopathy, TCR clonal expansion was greatest, and in multiple sclerosis it was least, below healthy controls. The multiple sclerosis repertoire cluster was associated with no clinical or MRI feature.

The gene calls are TRBV5-1 and TRBJ1-1; weak D call: TRBD1 (6 bases). What was sequenced was PBMCs. This clonotype was sampled from a woman aged 45-60 years with multiple sclerosis. Written as DNA, the CDR3 is TGCGCCAGCAGCTTCGGAGGGGGGGAGACTGAAGCTTTCTTT. Translating gives CASSFGGGETEAFF.